These 2 T cell receptor beta chains share one sample of origin, sequenced in a study of control samples from healthy donors and cancer patients. The table came from immunoSEQ multiplex PCR; TCRdb's copy has only in-frame clones and leaves some out. The repertoire holds about 170,000 clones, with 91% as singletons. The sequenced sample consisted of blood. The receptors come from a woman in her thirties in good health.

Only a few counts were recorded for this clone. This sequence joins TRBV19 and TRBJ2-7; 8 bases match TRBD2. The germline gives CDR1 LNHDA, CDR2 SQIVND (reference sequence). The trim removed 5 bases at V and 0 bases at J, leaving 6 bases unmatched. This CDR3 has 15 amino acids. Here the CDR3 reads CASSLRLASSYEQYF. DNA of the CDR3: TGTGCCAGTAGTCTCAGACTAGCGAGCTCCTACGAGCAGTACTTC.

This chain uses TRBV28 with TRBJ2-7; tentative D call: TRBD2 (5 bases). Germline V lookup: CDR1 MDHEN, CDR2 SYDVKM. V was cut by 6 bases and J by 5 bases, with 11 bases left in between. There are 12 residues in the CDR3. CDR3 in DNA: TGTGCCAGCAGCTCGGAGGCCAACGAGCAGTACTTC. It encodes CASSSEANEQYF.